This is a list of T cell receptor beta chains from one sample in a study of T cells in Graves' hyperthyroidism and ophthalmopathy. TCRdb fed the multiplex PCR reads into MiXCR, producing one record per CDR3 protein. The data show 550,000 to 650,000 distinct CDR3 sequences, with 14% seen just once and more than 5% held by the top ten. Sequencing was performed on blood. These receptors originate from a woman aged 25-40 years with Graves' hyperthyroidism that later progressed to Graves' ophthalmopathy. CDR3s include the opening cysteine and the closing phenylalanine or tryptophan. Fields, in order: D gene, clone size, V gene, J gene, CDR3 length, CDR3 DNA, CDR3 protein. D genes are given only for firm matches. Clone size appears in some rows only: once, few, many, or a class for an expanded clone.

NA,many,TRBV7-9,TRBJ2-7,12,TGTGCCAGCAGTAAGGCCCTCTACGAGCAGTACTTC,CASSKALYEQYF
TRBD2,NA,TRBV7-3,TRBJ2-3,16,TGTGCCAGCAGCTTAACCCTAGCGGGAGGGTTCGATACGCAGTATTTT,CASSLTLAGGFDTQYF
NA,many,TRBV29-1,TRBJ1-2,13,TGCAGCGTTGGAACCCAGCATATCGGGGTCGGCACCTTC,CSVGTQHIGVGTF
TRBD1,many,TRBV19,TRBJ1-5,15,TGTGCCAGTAGTATGCCCGAGGGGGCAGGACAGCCCCAGCATTTT,CASSMPEGAGQPQHF
NA,few,TRBV5-4,TRBJ2-7,15,TGTGCCAGCAGCGGGGGTGGTGGGGTCACCTACGAGCAGTACTTC,CASSGGGGVTYEQYF
TRBD2,few,TRBV19,TRBJ2-1,20,TGTGCCAGTAGTATAGGGGCTAGCGGGAGGCTCAGTAGCTCCTACAATGAGCAGTTCTTC,CASSIGASGRLSSSYNEQFF
TRBD2,NA,TRBV5-1,TRBJ2-3,15,TGCGCCAGCAGCGCGGGACTACAAGGCACAGATACGCAGTATTTT,CASSAGLQGTDTQYF
NA,many,TRBV7-2,TRBJ2-7,15,TGTGCCAGCAGCTTAACAGCGTACGGGATCTACGAGCAGTACTTC,CASSLTAYGIYEQYF
NA,NA,TRBV28,TRBJ2-7,16,TGTGCCAGCAGTTTAAGACTTCAGGATCACCTACGAGGGCAGTACTTC,CASSLRLQDHLRGQYF
NA,NA,TRBV5-6,TRBJ2-4,12,TGTGCCAGCGCCGTCCAGGGTGACATTCAGTACTTC,CASAVQGDIQYF
NA,few,TRBV7-2,TRBJ1-5,14,TGTGCCAGCAGCTTAATAGACCGGCGGGAGCCCCAGCATTTT,CASSLIDRREPQHF
NA,NA,TRBV9,TRBJ1-5,14,TGTGCCAGCAGCATAGGTCAGGCAGAACAGCCCCAGCATTTT,CASSIGQAEQPQHF
NA,many,TRBV11-1,TRBJ2-3,16,TGTGCCAGCAGCTTAGCATGGCCAGGGAGCACAGATACGCAGTATTTT,CASSLAWPGSTDTQYF
TRBD2,once,TRBV7-9,TRBJ2-7,17,TGTGCCAGCAGCTTAGCGGGGACTAGCGGGAGAATCTACGAGCAGTACTTC,CASSLAGTSGRIYEQYF
TRBD1,NA,TRBV20-1,TRBJ2-5,16,TGCAGTGCTAGAGAGGACAGGGGGAAGGTAGAAAAGTCCCAGTACTTC,CSAREDRGKVEKSQYF